This TCR beta chain originates from a study of T-cell memory formation after mild COVID-19. Broader study findings: The CD4+ clones that contracted clustered mainly within CM and EM, and the CD8+ clones concentrated in EMRA.

This CDR3 has 12 amino acids. Trimming cost V 5 bases and J 3 bases, with 5 bases left between them. Details on this clonotype: Its matching antigen is unknown.

TCRdb redid the calling of the 5' RACE reads with MiXCR, one entry per CDR3 protein. The table includes approximately 98,000 distinct CDR3 sequences, roughly 19% detected once. The receptor was isolated from a man aged 18-30 years who had mild COVID-19 (a few samples of this study predate the infection). Cell type and time point are not known. The specimen sequenced was PBMCs or a T cell subset sorted from them (not recorded which). The chain recombines TRBV12-3 or TRBV12-4 with TRBJ2-1; D is unresolved. CDR3 DNA: TGTGCCAGCAGTGCAAACTACAATGAGCAGTTCTTC. It codes for CASSANYNEQFF.